The 18 T cell receptor beta chains given below trace back to one sample, sequenced in a study of T cells in Graves' hyperthyroidism and ophthalmopathy. Amplified TCR beta CDR3 regions came from RNA transcripts. The study used the HTBI primer set for a first-round RT-PCR of the TCR CDR3. Using its own MiXCR run on the multiplex PCR reads, TCRdb lists one record per CDR3 protein. Of 280,000 or so distinct CDR3 sequences listed, 13% to 15% are singletons. Input material: blood. These receptors originate from a woman in her fifties or sixties with Graves' hyperthyroidism that later progressed to Graves' ophthalmopathy.

This clonotype was recorded many times. CDR3 sequence: CASTFRASGREEQFF. In nucleotides, the CDR3 is TGTGCCAGCACCTTTAGGGCTAGCGGGAGGGAAGAGCAGTTCTTC. The rearrangement links TRBV27 to TRBJ2-1, with TRBD2 matching over 12 bases. Germline loops: CDR1 MNHEY, CDR2 SMNVEV (reference sequence). Trimming took 7 bases from V and 10 from J; bases not matched to a gene: 11. The CDR3 spans 15 residues.

This clonotype has only a few counts. This chain uses TRBV19 with TRBJ2-7; 10 positions match TRBD2. The V gene's germline CDR1 is LNHDA and CDR2 SQIVND (reference sequence). Trimming cost V 5 bases and J 3 bases; bases outside gene matches: 10. This CDR3 region has 16 residues. The CDR3, as DNA: TGTGCCAGTAGTTTGGGGACTAGCGTGTCACACTACGAGCAGTACTTC. Translating gives CASSLGTSVSHYEQYF.

This clonotype occurred many times. The chain joins TRBV7-8 to TRBJ2-1; D gene ambiguous. CDR1 and CDR2 (germline): SGHVS, FQNEAQ. V shed 5 bases and J shed 1 base, with 9 bases lying between them. There are 14 residues in the CDR3. CDR3 sequence reads: CASSPPPSYNEQFF. The DNA of the CDR3 is TGTGCCAGCAGCCCCCCCCCATCCTACAATGAGCAGTTCTTC.

This clonotype was counted ten times or more. The rearrangement links TRBV11-2 to TRBJ2-5, with 8 nucleotides matching TRBD2. This CDR3 region has 17 residues. The trim removed 0 bases at V and 2 bases at J, leaving 8 bases unmatched. Germline V lookup: CDR1 SGHAT, CDR2 FQNNGV. The CDR3 loop reads CASSLDLYVAGQETQYF. The CDR3, as DNA: TGTGCCAGCAGCTTAGATCTTTATGTAGCGGGACAAGAGACCCAGTACTTC.

This clonotype was counted at least ten times. This chain joins TRBV30 and TRBJ1-3; D uncertain. Germline assignment: CDR1 GTSNPN and CDR2 SVGIG (reference sequence). The CDR3 spans 15 residues. Trimming removed 5 bases from V and 0 bases from J, with 14 bases in between. The CDR3 reads CAWESGTFSGNTIYF. The CDR3 bases are TGTGCCTGGGAATCAGGAACGTTCTCTGGAAACACCATATATTTT.

This clonotype was observed a few times. The V and J genes are TRBV4-1 and TRBJ2-2; 8 bases are a match to TRBD1. The CDR3 is made up of 14 amino acids. Trimming at V came to 7 bases and at J to 4 bases, leaving 5 bases not matched to a gene. Germline lookup yields CDR1 MGHRA and CDR2 YSYEKL. The CDR3, as DNA: TGCGCCAGCACCTTTACAGGGGGCACCGGGGAGCTGTTTTTT. Translating gives CASTFTGGTGELFF.

At least ten counts were recorded for this clonotype. V gene TRBV20-1 combines with J gene TRBJ2-1; D assignment may be TRBD1 or TRBD2 (5 bases each). The germline V and J ends were trimmed by 3 bases and 9 bases, with 24 bases remaining between them. The germline V gene has CDR1 DFQATT and CDR2 SNEGSKA (reference sequence). The CDR3 sequence is 16 residues long. As DNA, the CDR3 is TGCAGTGCTAGTGAAGGCGGAGCGGACCGGGGCATTGAGCAGTTCTTC. This sequence encodes CSASEGGADRGIEQFF.

The sample holds many counts of this clonotype. The V gene is TRBV5-4, the J gene TRBJ2-1, with 9 bases matching TRBD1. CDR1 is SGHNT and CDR2 is YYREEE in the germline V gene (reference sequence). The CDR3 is 15 amino acids. J gave up 3 bases and V 4 bases, and 5 bases lay outside the gene matches. The CDR3 spells CASSPGTGSYNEQFF. In DNA form, the CDR3 reads TGTGCCAGCAGCCCCGGGACAGGGAGCTACAATGAGCAGTTCTTC.

Worth noting for this clonotype: Possible read error: a much larger clone is one base away. The chain has TRBV30 and TRBJ2-7, with D tentatively TRBD2 (6 bases). The V end was cut by 4 bases, the J end by 7 bases, with 14 bases between. From germline, CDR1 is GTSNPN and CDR2 SVGIG (reference sequence). The CDR3 has 12 amino acids. As DNA, the CDR3 is TGTGCCTGGACGCAGGGAGGAAGTGAGCAGTACTTC. The encoded protein is CAWTQGGSEQYF.

The chain combines TRBV6-1 with TRBJ1-2; D uncertain. The germline gives CDR1 MNHNS, CDR2 SASEGT. Deletions cut 5 bases from V and 6 bases from J, with 16 bases between. The CDR3 has 14 residues. CDR3 nucleotides: TGTGCCAGCAGTCGCGAACGTGGGTGGGATGGCTACACCTTC. This codes for CASSRERGWDGYTF.

This clonotype was seen repeatedly, ten times or more. The chain joins TRBV28 to TRBJ2-3; weak D call: TRBD2 (5 bases). Germline CDR1 and CDR2: MDHEN and SYDVKM. CDR3 length equals 16 residues. Trimming removed 3 bases from V and 3 bases from J, with 16 bases in between. The DNA of the CDR3 is TGTGCCAGCAGTTTTATTCGGATAGGGAGAACAGATACGCAGTATTTT. Translating gives CASSFIRIGRTDTQYF.

This clonotype showed up just a few times. The CDR3 sequence is CSARDRRLNTEAFF. The CDR3 nucleotides read TGCAGTGCTAGAGATCGAAGGTTGAACACTGAAGCTTTCTTT. The chain joins TRBV20-1 to TRBJ1-1, with D hard to call. Trimming removed 0 bases from V and 0 bases from J, with 8 bases in between. From germline, CDR1 is DFQATT and CDR2 SNEGSKA (reference sequence). The CDR3 contains 14 residues.

This rearrangement joins TRBV20-1 to TRBJ2-4, with D possibly matching TRBD1 (6 bases). Germline V lookup: CDR1 DFQATT, CDR2 SNEGSKA (reference sequence). The CDR3 consists of 14 residues. Trimming stripped 6 bases from V and 3 bases from J, with 15 bases between. The CDR3 spells CSASLGAGKNIQYF. Here the CDR3 DNA reads TGCAGTGCAAGTCTGGGGGCGGGCAAAAACATTCAGTACTTC.

This clonotype was detected ten times or more. The chain employs TRBV20-1 and TRBJ2-2, with 9 positions matching TRBD2. V was pared by 6 bases and J by 3 bases, with 8 bases of the junction left unmatched. Germline CDR1 reads DFQATT; CDR2 reads SNEGSKA (reference sequence). The CDR3 sequence is 15 residues long. CDR3 protein: CSAQSAGGYTGELFF. The CDR3 region has the DNA TGCAGTGCCCAAAGTGCGGGAGGGTACACCGGGGAGCTGTTTTTT.

This clonotype was detected many times. The V gene is TRBV28, the J gene TRBJ1-4; D not certain. Looked up from germline, CDR1 is MDHEN and CDR2 is SYDVKM. The CDR3 is 14 residues long. Trimming pared 6 bases from V and 4 bases from J, leaving 12 bases between. The CDR3 DNA is TGTGCCAGCAGACCCGCCCCCCATAATGAAAAACTGTTTTTT. This sequence encodes CASRPAPHNEKLFF.

This chain connects TRBV5-1 to TRBJ2-2; 8 bases line up with TRBD2. Germline V gives CDR1 SGHRS, CDR2 YFSETQ. V lost 5 bases and J lost 4; bases outside the gene matches: 4. This CDR3 spans 14 amino acids. The CDR3 DNA is TGCGCCAGCAGACCCGGGACTAGCACCGGGGAGCTGTTTTTT. It codes for CASRPGTSTGELFF. Based on the CDR3 plus reference TRBV5-1 and TRBJ2-2, the full variable domain is KAGVTQTPRYLIKTRGQQVTLSCSPISGHRSVSWYQQTPGQGLQFLFEYFSETQRNKGNFPGRFSGRQFSNSRSEMNVSTLELGDSALYLCASRPGTSTGELFFGEGSRLTVL.

This clonotype has a handful of counts. V usage is TRBV20-1 and J usage is TRBJ1-5; D call uncertain. The CDR3 extends over 13 amino acids. Germline V gene data show CDR1 as DFQATT and CDR2 as SNEGSKA (reference sequence). Trimming took 3 bases from V and 4 from J, leaving 10 bases between them. Written as DNA, the CDR3 is TGCAGTGCTAGTAACGCGCCGAATCAGCCCCAGCATTTT. It yields the protein CSASNAPNQPQHF.

Ten or more counts support this clonotype. The genes are TRBV28 and TRBJ2-3; 8 nucleotides align to TRBD2. Germline trimming cut 4 bases from V and 2 bases from J; bases unmatched to any gene: 8. Germline V gene data show CDR1 as MDHEN and CDR2 as SYDVKM. The CDR3 has 16 amino acids. The CDR3 loop reads CASSSSTSVATDTQYF. The CDR3 nucleotides are TGTGCCAGCAGTTCATCGACTAGCGTAGCCACAGATACGCAGTATTTT.